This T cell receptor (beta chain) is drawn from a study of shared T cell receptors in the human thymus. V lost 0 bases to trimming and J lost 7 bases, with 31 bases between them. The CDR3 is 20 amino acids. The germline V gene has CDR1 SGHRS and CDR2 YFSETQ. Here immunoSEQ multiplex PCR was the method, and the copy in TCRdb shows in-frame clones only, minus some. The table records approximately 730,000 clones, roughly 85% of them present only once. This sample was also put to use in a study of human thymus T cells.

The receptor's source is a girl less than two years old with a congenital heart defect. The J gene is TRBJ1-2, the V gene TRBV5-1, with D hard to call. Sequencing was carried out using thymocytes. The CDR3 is CASSLVGGQNEPSSLCGYTF. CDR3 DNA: TGCGCCAGCAGCTTGGTTGGAGGCCAAAATGAACCCTCATCACTCTGTGGCTACACCTTC.